Described below is a single T cell receptor (beta chain) sequence and its context. The antigen remains unidentified. The record originates from a study of shared clonotypes between healthy human individuals. Study-wide context: Donors had three CD4 naive, three CD4 memory, two CD8 naive and one CD8 memory plate apiece. General study results and limits: Blood was the sole source, and tissue repertoires probably differ.

The CDR3 consists of 16 residues. The repertoire was sequenced with immunoSEQ multiplex PCR; TCRdb's copy has only in-frame clones and lacks some. The sample holds 1.5 million to 2.5 million clones, approximately 94% seen once. CD45RO-negative cells were positively selected for CCR7, leaving out terminally differentiated effector memory CD45RA+ cells. The clonotype originates from a man younger than 35 in good health. The sequencing sample was made of naive CD8+ T cells sorted from blood. The chain uses TRBV12-2 and TRBJ2-2; the table assigns TRBD1, which was not confirmed against the DNA. TRBV12-2 is given as a pseudogene. CDR3 region: CASRLAQYRGTGELFF. As DNA, the CDR3 is TGTGCAAGTCGCTTAGCGCAATACAGGGGCACCGGGGAGCTGTTTTTT.